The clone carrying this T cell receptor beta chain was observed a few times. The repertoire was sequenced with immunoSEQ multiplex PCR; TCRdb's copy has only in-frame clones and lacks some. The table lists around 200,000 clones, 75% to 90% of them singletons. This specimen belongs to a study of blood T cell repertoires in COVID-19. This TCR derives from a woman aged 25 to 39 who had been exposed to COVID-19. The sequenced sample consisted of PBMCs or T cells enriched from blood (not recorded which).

The CDR3 spells CASSLIQNTGELFF. In DNA, the CDR3 is TGCGCCAGCAGCTTGATCCAGAACACCGGGGAGCTGTTTTTT. The V gene is TRBV5-1, the J gene TRBJ2-2; D uncertain. The V and J ends lost 1 base and 1 base respectively, with 5 bases between them. Germline V gives CDR1 SGHRS, CDR2 YFSETQ. The CDR3 has 14 amino acids. The variable domain in full, completed from reference TRBV5-1 and TRBJ2-2, reads KAGVTQTPRYLIKTRGQQVTLSCSPISGHRSVSWYQQTPGQGLQFLFEYFSETQRNKGNFPGRFSGRQFSNSRSEMNVSTLELGDSALYLCASSLIQNTGELFFGEGSRLTVL.